This TCR beta chain was profiled in a study of blood T cell repertoires in COVID-19. Study at large: Italy, Spain and the United States were the sources of the convalescent and acute COVID-19 samples. Sources were T cells, B-cell-depleted T cells, or PBMCs; the material itself was cDNA or gDNA.

The CDR3 runs 13 residues. The V end was cut by 5 bases, the J end by 10 bases, with 15 bases between. Germline-derived CDR1 and CDR2 are SGHTA and FQGNSA. In the source study's methods: Using reference gene primer amplification, nucleated cell counts were estimated. Assay used: immunoSEQ multiplex PCR; TCRdb lists only in-frame clones, some missing. D and trimming come from the DNA, and the V and J calls and clone size come from that table. The sample yields about 110,000 clones, 70% to 85% seen once. The sequence was obtained from a woman aged 80 or over with active or convalescent COVID-19. V gene TRBV7-2 combines with J gene TRBJ2-1; a possible D gene is TRBD2 (7 bases). The specimen sequenced was peripheral blood. The CDR3 sequence is CASSLGGRREQFF. In DNA form, the CDR3 reads TGTGCCAGCAGCCTGGGGGGGCGCAGGGAGCAGTTCTTC. Full variable domain (remainder filled in from reference TRBV7-2 and TRBJ2-1): GAGVSQSPSNKVTEKGKDVELRCDPISGHTALYWYRQSLGQGLEFLIYFQGNSAPDKSGLPSDRFSAERTGGSVSTLTIQRTQQEDSAVYLCASSLGGRREQFFGPGTRLTVL.